This TCR beta chain was profiled in a study of OX40 agonist ivuxolimab in advanced cancers. The overall study: A diagnosis of hepatocellular carcinoma, melanoma, renal cell or head and neck cancer was present in dose-escalation patients. Three patients got partial responses; one had hepatocellular carcinoma and two had cutaneous melanoma. Cohort: 82.7% men, mean age around 55, aged about 20 to 80.

A remark on this clone: The antigen is unknown.

TCRdb keeps only in-frame clones here, not all; method: immunoSEQ multiplex PCR. The profile shows tens of thousands of clones, roughly 92% of them singletons. General study findings and limits: At doses 0.1 to 3.0 mg/kg, CD4+ and CD8+ clones expanded.

The V segment lost 5 bases and the J segment 7 bases; nucleotides outside the gene matches: 12. CDR3 length equals 16 residues. CDR1 and CDR2 (germline): SQVTM, ANQGSEA. The sequence derives from an adult with an advanced solid tumor such as melanoma, head and neck, liver or kidney cancer. The rearrangement joins TRBV29-1 to TRBJ2-1, with TRBD2 identical over 12 bases. This material consisted of CD4+ or CD8+ T cells sorted from blood, taken in a trial of the OX40 agonist ivuxolimab. The CDR3 protein is CSVSASGGAFLNEQFF. CDR3 in DNA: TGCAGCGTTTCGGCTAGCGGGGGGGCCTTTTTGAATGAGCAGTTCTTC.